Listed here is a single T cell receptor beta chain. Its cognate antigen has yet to be identified. No base-level quality is on record; no much larger clone is a single base apart. The entry originates in a study of technical replicates of blood from a few donors (dated by TCRdb to about 2017). CDR1 and CDR2 are drawn from the germline V gene: SGHTA, FQGTGA. A distance of 11 bases separates the germline ends of V and J, which lose 1 base and 4 bases respectively. The CDR3, cysteine through phenylalanine, is 14 amino acids long. CDR3 DNA is the only sequence kept; it has 42 bases, read in frame from the first base. The receptor library was made with the immunoSEQ multiplex PCR assay. Entries here come from immuneACCESS through TCRdb and include only in-frame sequences with V and J called. Some clones fail to appear in such tables; in the studies checked, an unresolved V gene covers under half of the shortfall, and the cause of the remainder is unknown. The sample yields approximately 65,000 clones; around nine tenths were counted once. The ten largest clonotypes hold less than 6.5% of the sample.

This receptor was taken from a human donor in good health. Some clones in this sample may be carry-over from other donors' samples. Recombination linked TRBV7-3 to TRBJ2-7; the D gene lacks a confident call. The source material was PBMCs. The DNA sequence is given as TGTGCCAGCAGCTTAAGCCCCTCTGCGTACGAGCAGTACTTC. Its protein reads: CASSLSPSAYEQYF. Joined to the reference TRBV7-3 and TRBJ2-7 proteins, this CDR3 gives the full variable domain: GAGVSQTPSNKVTEKGKYVELRCDPISGHTALYWYRQSLGQGPEFLIYFQGTGAADDSGLPNDRFFAVRPEGSVSTLKIQRTERGDSAVYLCASSLSPSAYEQYFGPGTRLTVT.